Below, 5 T cell receptor beta chains from the same sample are listed, as sequenced in a study of T cells after yellow fever vaccination. TCRdb used MiXCR to reprocess the 5' RACE reads, holding one entry per CDR3 protein. The sample carries some 240,000 distinct CDR3 sequences, roughly 3.7% recorded once. Specimen: PBMCs, collected 15 days after the yellow fever booster vaccination. Receptors were obtained from a man aged 18-30 years who received the YFV17D yellow fever vaccine.

At least ten counts were recorded for this clonotype. This chain uses TRBV5-1 with TRBJ1-4; D might be TRBD1 (6 bases). Looked up from germline, CDR1 is SGHRS and CDR2 is YFSETQ. This CDR3 contains 14 residues. V dropped 0 bases and J dropped 8 bases, with 11 bases sitting between them. The CDR3 coding sequence is TGCGCCAGCAGCTTGGTCGGGGGCGCCGAAAAACTGTTTTTT. As protein: CASSLVGGAEKLFF.

This clonotype showed up many times. The rearrangement joins TRBV6-6 to TRBJ1-5; D is possibly TRBD1 (5 bases). V was trimmed by 5 bases and J by 0 bases, leaving 8 bases between them. CDR3 length equals 14 residues. Germline V gene sequence: CDR1 MNHNY, CDR2 SVGAGI (reference sequence). CDR3 coding DNA: TGTGCCAGCAGTGGACAATATAGCAATCAGCCCCAGCATTTT. This codes for CASSGQYSNQPQHF.

This clonotype was seen many times. CDR3 loop: CATSRDTGRIVTDTQYF. The CDR3 DNA reads as TGTGCCACCAGCAGAGATACGGGTAGGATAGTAACAGATACGCAGTATTTT. This sequence joins TRBV15 and TRBJ2-3, with D hard to call. Trimming took 0 bases from V and 3 from J, leaving 16 bases between them. CDR1 and CDR2 from the germline V gene are LNHNV and YYDKDF (reference sequence). The CDR3 extends over 17 amino acids.

This clonotype was recorded at least ten times. The rearrangement links TRBV10-3 to TRBJ1-4; the match to TRBD1 covers 12 bases. From germline, CDR1 is ENHRY and CDR2 SYGVKD. V was pared by 6 bases and J by 6 bases, with 11 bases of the junction left unmatched. The CDR3 contains 17 residues. This CDR3 is CAISSGTGGSVDEKLFF. DNA for the CDR3: TGTGCCATCAGCTCCGGGACAGGGGGCTCGGTGGATGAAAAACTGTTTTTT.

This clonotype was detected many times. The chain recombines TRBV29-1 with TRBJ1-5, with 9 bases aligning to TRBD1. Losses at the gene ends were 4 bases for V and 5 bases for J; bases not matched to a gene: 6. Germline assignment: CDR1 SQVTM and CDR2 ANQGSEA. CDR3 length equals 14 residues. DNA for the CDR3: TGCAGCGTTGGGGGACAGGGTAACGATCAGCCCCAGCATTTT. Amino acids: CSVGGQGNDQPQHF.